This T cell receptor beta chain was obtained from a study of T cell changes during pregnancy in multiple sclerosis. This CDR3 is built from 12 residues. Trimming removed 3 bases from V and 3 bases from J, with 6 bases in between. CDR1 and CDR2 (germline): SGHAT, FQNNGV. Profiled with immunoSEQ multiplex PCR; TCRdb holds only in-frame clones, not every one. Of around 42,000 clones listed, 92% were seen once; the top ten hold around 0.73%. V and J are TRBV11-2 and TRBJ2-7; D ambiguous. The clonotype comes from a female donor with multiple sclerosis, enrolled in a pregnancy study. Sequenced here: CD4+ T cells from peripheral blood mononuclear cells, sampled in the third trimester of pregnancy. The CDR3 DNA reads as TGTGCCAGCAGCTTTTTCGTCTACGAGCAGTACTTC. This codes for CASSFFVYEQYF.